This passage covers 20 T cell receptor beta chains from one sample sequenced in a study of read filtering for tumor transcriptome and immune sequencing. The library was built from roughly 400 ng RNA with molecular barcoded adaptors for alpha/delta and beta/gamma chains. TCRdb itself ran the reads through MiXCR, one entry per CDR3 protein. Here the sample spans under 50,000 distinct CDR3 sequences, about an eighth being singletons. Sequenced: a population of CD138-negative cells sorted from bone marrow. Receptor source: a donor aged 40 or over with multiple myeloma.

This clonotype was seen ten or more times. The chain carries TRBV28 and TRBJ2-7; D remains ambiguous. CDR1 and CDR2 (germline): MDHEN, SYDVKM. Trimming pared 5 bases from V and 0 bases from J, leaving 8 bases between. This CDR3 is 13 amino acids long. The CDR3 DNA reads TGTGCCAGCAGTCCGCCCCCCTCCTACGAGCAGTACTTC. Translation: CASSPPPSYEQYF.

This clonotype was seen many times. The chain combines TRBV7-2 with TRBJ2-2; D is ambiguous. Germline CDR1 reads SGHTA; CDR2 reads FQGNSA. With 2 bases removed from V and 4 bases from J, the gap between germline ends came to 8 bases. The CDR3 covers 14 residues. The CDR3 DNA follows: TGTGCCAGCAGCTTATACAAGCGCACCGGGGAGCTGTTTTTT. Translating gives CASSLYKRTGELFF.

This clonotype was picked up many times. The CDR3 nucleotides are TGTGCCATCAGTGAGAGAGGGTCCAACGTCCTGACTTTC. Residues: CAISERGSNVLTF. V and J are TRBV10-3 and TRBJ2-6; D may be TRBD2 (5 bases). Trimming took off 2 bases at V and 8 bases at J, with 7 bases between the two ends. Germline V gene sequence: CDR1 ENHRY, CDR2 SYGVKD. The CDR3 consists of 13 residues.

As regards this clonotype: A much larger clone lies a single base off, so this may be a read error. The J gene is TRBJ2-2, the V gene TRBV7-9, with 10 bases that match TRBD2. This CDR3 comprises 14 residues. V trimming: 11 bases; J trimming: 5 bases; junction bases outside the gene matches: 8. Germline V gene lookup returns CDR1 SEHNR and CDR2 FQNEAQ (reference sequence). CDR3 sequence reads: CAGTLAGATGELFF. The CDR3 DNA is TGTGCCGGCACCCTAGCGGGAGCGACCGGGGAGCTGTTTTTT.

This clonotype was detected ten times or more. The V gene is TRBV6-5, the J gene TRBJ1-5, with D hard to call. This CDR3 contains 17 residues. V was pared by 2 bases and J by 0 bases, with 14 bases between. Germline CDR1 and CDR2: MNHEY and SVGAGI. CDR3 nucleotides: TGTGCCAGCAGTTACCCCACCACTTTCCATAGCAATCAGCCCCAGCATTTT. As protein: CASSYPTTFHSNQPQHF.

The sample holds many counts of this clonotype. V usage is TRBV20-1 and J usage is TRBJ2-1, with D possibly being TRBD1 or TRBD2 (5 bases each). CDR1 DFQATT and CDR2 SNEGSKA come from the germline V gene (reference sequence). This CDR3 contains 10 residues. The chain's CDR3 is CSPGLNEQFF. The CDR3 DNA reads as TGCAGCCCGGGGCTCAATGAGCAGTTCTTC.

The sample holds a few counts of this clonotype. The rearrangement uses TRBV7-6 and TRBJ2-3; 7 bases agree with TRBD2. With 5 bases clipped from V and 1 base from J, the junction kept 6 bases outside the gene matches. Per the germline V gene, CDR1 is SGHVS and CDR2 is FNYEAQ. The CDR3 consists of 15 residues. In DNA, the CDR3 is TGTGCCAGCAGCACCTCTAGCGGAGGCACAGATACGCAGTATTTT. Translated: CASSTSSGGTDTQYF.

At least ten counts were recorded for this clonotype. The CDR3 nucleotides are TGTGCCAGCAGTAAAAACATTCAGTACTTC. Protein: CASSKNIQYF. The rearrangement uses TRBV27 and TRBJ2-4; D gene unclear. Germline CDR1 MNHEY, CDR2 SMNVEV (reference sequence). V shed 5 bases and J shed 4 bases, with 0 bases lying between them. The CDR3 has 10 residues.

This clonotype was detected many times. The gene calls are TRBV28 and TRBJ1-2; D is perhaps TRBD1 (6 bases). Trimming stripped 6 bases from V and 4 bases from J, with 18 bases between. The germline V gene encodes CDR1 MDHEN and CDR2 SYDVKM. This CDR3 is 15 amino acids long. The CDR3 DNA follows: TGTGCCAGCAGCTTCATACAGGGAAACGGCTATGGCTACACCTTC. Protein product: CASSFIQGNGYGYTF.

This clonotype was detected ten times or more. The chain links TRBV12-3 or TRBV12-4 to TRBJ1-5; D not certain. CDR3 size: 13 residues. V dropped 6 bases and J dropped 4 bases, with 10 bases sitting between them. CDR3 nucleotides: TGTGCCAGCAGCCTAACGGAGAATCAGCCCCAGCATTTT. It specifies CASSLTENQPQHF.

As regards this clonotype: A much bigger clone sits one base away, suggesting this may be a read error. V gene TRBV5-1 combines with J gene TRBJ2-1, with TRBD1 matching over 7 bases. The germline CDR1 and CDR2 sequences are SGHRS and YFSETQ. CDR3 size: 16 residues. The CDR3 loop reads CASSSTDRVRYKEQFF. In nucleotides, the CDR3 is TGCGCCAGCAGCTCGACTGACAGGGTCCGATACAAGGAGCAGTTCTTC.

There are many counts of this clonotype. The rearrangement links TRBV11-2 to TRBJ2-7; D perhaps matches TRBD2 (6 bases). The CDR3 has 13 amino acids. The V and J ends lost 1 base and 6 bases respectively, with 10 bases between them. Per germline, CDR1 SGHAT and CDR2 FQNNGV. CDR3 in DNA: TGTGCCAGCAGCTTAGTCGGGAGTGGCGAGCAGTACTTC. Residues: CASSLVGSGEQYF.

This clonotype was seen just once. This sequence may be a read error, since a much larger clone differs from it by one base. The CDR3 DNA reads TGTGCCAGCTCCCTCCGACTAGTGGGCACAGATACGCAGTATTTT. As protein: CASSLRLVGTDTQYF. The chain uses TRBV18 and TRBJ2-3; possible D gene TRBD2, 6 bases. CDR1 is KGHSH, CDR2 LQKENI, per germline. The germline V and J ends were trimmed by 6 bases and 1 base, with 14 bases remaining between them. This CDR3 region has 15 residues.

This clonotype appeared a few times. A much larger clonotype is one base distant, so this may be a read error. The CDR3 DNA follows: TGCAGTGCTTACTTGACTAGCGGCAGCCTCAATGGGCAGTTCTTC. Translation gives CSAYLTSGSLNGQFF. The chain links TRBV20-1 to TRBJ2-1, with TRBD2 identical over 9 bases. CDR3 length equals 15 residues. The germline CDR1 and CDR2 sequences are DFQATT and SNEGSKA (reference sequence).

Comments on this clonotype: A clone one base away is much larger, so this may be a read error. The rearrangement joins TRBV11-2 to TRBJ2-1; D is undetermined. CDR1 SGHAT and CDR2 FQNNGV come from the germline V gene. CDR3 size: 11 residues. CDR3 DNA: TGTGCCAGCAGACAAAACTTTGAGCAGCTCTTC. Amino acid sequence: CASRQNFEQLF. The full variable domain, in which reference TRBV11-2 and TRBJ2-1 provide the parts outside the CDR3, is EAGVAQSPRYKIIEKRQSVAFWCNPISGHATLYWYQQILGQGPKLLIQFQNNGVVDDSQLPKDRFSAERLKGVDSTLKIQPAKLEDSAVYLCASRQNFEQLFGPGTRLTVL.

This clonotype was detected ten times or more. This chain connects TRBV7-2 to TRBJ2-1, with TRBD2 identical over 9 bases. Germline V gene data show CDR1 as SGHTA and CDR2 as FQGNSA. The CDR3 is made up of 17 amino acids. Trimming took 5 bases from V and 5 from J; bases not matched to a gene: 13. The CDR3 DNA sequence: TGTGCCAGCAGCCGAAGCGGGGGCGGGAGGGCCAACAATGAGCAGTTCTTC. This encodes CASSRSGGGRANNEQFF.

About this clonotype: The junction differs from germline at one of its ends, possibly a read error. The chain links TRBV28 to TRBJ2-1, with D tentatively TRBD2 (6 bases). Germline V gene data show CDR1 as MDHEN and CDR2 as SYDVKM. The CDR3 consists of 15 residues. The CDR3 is CASGPGTGAYNEQLF. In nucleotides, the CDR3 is TGTGCCAGCGGCCCCGGGACTGGCGCCTACAATGAGCAGCTCTTC.

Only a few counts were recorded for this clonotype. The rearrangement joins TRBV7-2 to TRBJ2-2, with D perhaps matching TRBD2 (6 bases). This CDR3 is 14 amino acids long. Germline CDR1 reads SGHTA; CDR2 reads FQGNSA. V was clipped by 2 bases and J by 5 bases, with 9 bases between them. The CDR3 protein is CASSLTSRTGELFF. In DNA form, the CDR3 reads TGTGCCAGCAGCTTAACTAGCCGTACCGGGGAGCTGTTTTTT.

DNA of the CDR3: TGCAGTGCTAGAGAGACGACAGGGATCAATGAGCAGTTCTTC. Encoded protein: CSARETTGINEQFF. The J gene is TRBJ2-1, the V gene TRBV20-1, with 7 bases that match TRBD1. CDR1 and CDR2 from the germline V gene are DFQATT and SNEGSKA (reference sequence). Unmatched junction bases numbered 5, after V lost 0 bases and J lost 6 bases. This CDR3 spans 14 amino acids.

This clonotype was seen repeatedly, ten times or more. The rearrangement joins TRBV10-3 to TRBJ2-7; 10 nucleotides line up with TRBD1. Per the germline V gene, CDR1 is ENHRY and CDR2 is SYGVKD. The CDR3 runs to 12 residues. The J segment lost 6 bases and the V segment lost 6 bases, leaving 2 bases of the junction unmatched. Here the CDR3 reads CAISGTGVEQYF. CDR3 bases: TGTGCCATCAGCGGGACAGGGGTCGAGCAGTACTTC.